Sequencing of this T cell receptor beta chain was carried out in a study of T cells in Graves' hyperthyroidism and ophthalmopathy. Over 18 months, lack of ophthalmopathy progression marked Graves' hyperthyroidism as stable. The TCR beta CDR3 regions underwent amplification using RNA transcripts as the source. HTBI primers drove first-round RT-PCR of the TCR CDR3. TCRdb called the multiplex PCR reads again in MiXCR, with one record for every CDR3 protein. The sample contains 200,000 to 250,000 distinct CDR3 sequences, approximately 20% of which appear only once. This clonotype appeared once. V was pared by 6 bases and J by 9 bases, with 21 bases between. Germline CDR1 is SGHAT and CDR2 is FQNNGV. This CDR3 is built from 15 residues.

The specimen sequenced was blood. This clonotype originated in a man aged 35 to 55 with Graves' hyperthyroidism. The rearrangement uses TRBV11-2 and TRBJ1-5; no definite D call. The CDR3 region has the DNA TGTGCCAGCAGTTTATTATCCAGGCCGTTTGGGCCCCAGCATTTT. Translation: CASSLLSRPFGPQHF.